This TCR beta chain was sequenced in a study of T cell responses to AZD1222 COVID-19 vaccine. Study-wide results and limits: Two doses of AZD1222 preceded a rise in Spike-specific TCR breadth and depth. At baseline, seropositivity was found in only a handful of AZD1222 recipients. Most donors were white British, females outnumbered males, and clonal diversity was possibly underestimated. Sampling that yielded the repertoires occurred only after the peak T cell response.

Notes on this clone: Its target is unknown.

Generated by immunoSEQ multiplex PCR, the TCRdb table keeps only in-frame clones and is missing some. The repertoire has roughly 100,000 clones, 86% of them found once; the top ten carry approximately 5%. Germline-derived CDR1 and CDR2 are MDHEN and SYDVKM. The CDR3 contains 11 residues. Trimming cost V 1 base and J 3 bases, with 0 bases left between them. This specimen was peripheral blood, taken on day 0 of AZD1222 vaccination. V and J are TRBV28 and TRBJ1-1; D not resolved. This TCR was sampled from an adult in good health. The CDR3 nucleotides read TGTGCCAGCAGTTTATACACTGAAGCTTTCTTT. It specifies CASSLYTEAFF.